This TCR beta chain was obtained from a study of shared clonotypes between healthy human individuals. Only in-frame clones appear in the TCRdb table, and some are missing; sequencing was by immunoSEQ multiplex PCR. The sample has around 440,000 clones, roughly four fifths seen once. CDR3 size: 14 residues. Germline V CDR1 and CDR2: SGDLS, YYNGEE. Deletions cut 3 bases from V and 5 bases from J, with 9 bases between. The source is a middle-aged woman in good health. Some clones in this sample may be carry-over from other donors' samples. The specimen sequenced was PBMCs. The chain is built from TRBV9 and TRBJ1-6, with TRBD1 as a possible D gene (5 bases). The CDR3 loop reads CASSAQGHNSPLHF. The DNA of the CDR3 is TGTGCCAGCAGCGCCCAGGGACATAATTCACCCCTCCACTTT.